What follows is one T cell receptor (beta chain) and its context. Its antigen is still unknown. The data stem from a study of OX40 agonist ivuxolimab in advanced cancers. Study-wide points: Relative to CD4+, CD8+ T cells held more expanded clones on average.

Produced via immunoSEQ multiplex PCR; TCRdb's table is partial and in-frame only. The table records tens of thousands of clones, roughly 86% of them present only once. V dropped 0 bases and J dropped 1 base, with 9 bases sitting between them. The CDR3 totals 15 residues. The germline gives CDR1 SGDLS, CDR2 YYNGEE. This receptor was obtained from an adult with an advanced solid tumor such as melanoma, head and neck, liver or kidney cancer. Source: CD4+ or CD8+ T cells sorted from blood, taken in a trial of the OX40 agonist ivuxolimab. V and J are TRBV9 and TRBJ2-3; no reliable D call. In nucleotides, the CDR3 is TGTGCCAGCAGCGTAGTTGACATGGGCACAGATACGCAGTATTTT. Its translation: CASSVVDMGTDTQYF.